A single sample is the source of the 26 T cell receptor beta chains below, sequenced in a study of blood T cell repertoires in COVID-19. The assay was immunoSEQ multiplex PCR, and TCRdb's table has in-frame clones only and misses some. The table lists roughly 280,000 clones, approximately 92% of them singletons, with 2.4% in the top ten. The sample was PBMCs or T cells enriched from blood (not recorded which). Receptors were obtained from a woman aged 18-29 years who had recovered from COVID-19.

The rearrangement uses TRBV12-5 and TRBJ2-5; D not certain. Germline loops: CDR1 LGHNT, CDR2 FRNRAP. The V and J ends lost 6 bases and 2 bases respectively, with 7 bases between them. This CDR3 contains 12 residues. Here the CDR3 DNA reads TGTGCTAGTGGCCCCCCACAAGAGACCCAGTACTTC. Translation: CASGPPQETQYF.

The chain combines TRBV28 with TRBJ1-2, with a possible D match to TRBD1 (6 bases). This CDR3 has 12 residues. Trimming stripped 8 bases from V and 8 bases from J, with 15 bases between. Germline CDR1 and CDR2: MDHEN and SYDVKM. CDR3 region: CASHRVTGGYTF. The CDR3 DNA reads TGTGCCAGCCACAGGGTCACGGGCGGCTACACCTTC.

The V gene is TRBV7-6, the J gene TRBJ1-5, with 7 positions matching TRBD1. J lost 4 bases, V lost 0 bases, and 3 bases had no gene match. This CDR3 comprises 15 residues. Germline V gene lookup returns CDR1 SGHVS and CDR2 FNYEAQ. CDR3 protein: CASSLAQGPNQPQHF. The CDR3 DNA reads as TGTGCCAGCAGCTTAGCACAGGGGCCTAATCAGCCCCAGCATTTT.

The chain has TRBV2 and TRBJ2-1, with 12 bases that match TRBD1. This CDR3 is built from 14 residues. Per the germline V gene, CDR1 is SNHLY and CDR2 is FYNNEI. The V gene end was trimmed by 4 bases and the J gene end by 10 bases; junction bases not matched to a gene: 5. The CDR3 nucleotides are TGTGCCAGCAGTGTCGGGACAGGGGGCCCCGAGCAGTTCTTC. Translation: CASSVGTGGPEQFF.

The chain couples TRBV29-1 to TRBJ1-1; the D gene is possibly TRBD1 (5 bases). From germline, CDR1 is SQVTM and CDR2 ANQGSEA. This CDR3 has 19 residues. Trimming stripped 6 bases from V and 1 base from J, with 30 bases between. The CDR3 DNA follows: TGCAGCGTGACCGGGGGAGGAGGGAGAATGGCACAATCGAACACTGAAGCTTTCTTT. This codes for CSVTGGGGRMAQSNTEAFF.

The genes are TRBV3-1 (or the pseudogene TRBV3-2) and TRBJ2-1, with no clear D. From germline, CDR1 is LGHDT and CDR2 YNNKEL (reference sequence). The CDR3 has 14 residues. V was pared by 4 bases and J by 5 bases, with 12 bases between. The CDR3 bases are TGTGCCAGCAGCCCCTCTGCTATCAACAATGAGCAGTTCTTC. It codes for CASSPSAINNEQFF.

A note on this clone: This may be a read error: a much more frequent sequence differs by one nucleotide. V usage is TRBV6-2 or TRBV6-3 and J usage is TRBJ2-2; possible D gene TRBD2, 7 bases. The V gene's germline CDR1 is MNHEY and CDR2 SVGEGT. V was clipped by 2 bases and J by 4 bases, with 8 bases between them. There are 14 residues in the CDR3. This CDR3 is CASSYGGATGELFF. DNA of the CDR3: TGTGCCAGCAGTTACGGGGGGGCCACCGGGGAGCTGTTTTTT.

The rearrangement links TRBV6-5 to TRBJ1-2, with 7 nucleotides matching TRBD1. CDR3 size: 15 residues. The germline CDR1 and CDR2 sequences are MNHEY and SVGAGI. Losses at the gene ends were 6 bases for V and 3 bases for J; bases not matched to a gene: 10. The CDR3 DNA reads as TGTGCCAGCAGGCGAACAGGGGCGACTGACTATGGCTACACCTTC. This codes for CASRRTGATDYGYTF.

The J gene is TRBJ2-7, the V gene TRBV5-1; 9 bases fit TRBD2. The CDR3 covers 18 residues. Germline V lookup: CDR1 SGHRS, CDR2 YFSETQ. Trimming took 0 bases from V and 7 from J; bases not matched to a gene: 17. DNA of the CDR3: TGCGCCAGCAGCTTGGCCCTAGCGGGGCCCACTAATTGGAGGGAGCAGTACTTC. Its translation is CASSLALAGPTNWREQYF.

The J gene is TRBJ2-3, the V gene TRBV3-1 (or the pseudogene TRBV3-2); D uncertain. The V end lost 5 bases, the J end lost 5 bases, and 8 bases lay between the germline ends. This CDR3 region has 12 residues. From germline, CDR1 is LGHDT and CDR2 YNNKEL (reference sequence). This CDR3 reads CASSSLRDTQYF. The CDR3 bases are TGTGCCAGCAGCTCGTTGCGAGATACGCAGTATTTT.

The chain joins TRBV5-4 to TRBJ2-2, with D perhaps matching TRBD2 (6 bases). Germline V gene sequence: CDR1 SGHNT, CDR2 YYREEE (reference sequence). V dropped 4 bases and J dropped 2 bases, with 18 bases sitting between them. The CDR3 spans 17 residues. In nucleotides, the CDR3 is TGTGCCAGCAGCACCCCGACCGGGGGAACTAACACCGGGGAGCTGTTTTTT. This encodes CASSTPTGGTNTGELFF.

The chain has TRBV4-1 and TRBJ2-2; D is undetermined. The CDR3 has 12 residues. Looked up from germline, CDR1 is MGHRA and CDR2 is YSYEKL. V dropped 4 bases and J dropped 4 bases, with 4 bases sitting between them. The CDR3 DNA follows: TGCGCCAGCAGCCTTCTCACCGGGGAGCTGTTTTTT. Translation: CASSLLTGELFF.

The chain employs TRBV7-3 and TRBJ2-5; TRBD2 aligns across 15 bases. Germline V gene lookup returns CDR1 SGHTA and CDR2 FQGTGA. Trimming cost V 0 bases and J 5 bases; bases outside gene matches: 4. This CDR3 contains 17 residues. In DNA form, the CDR3 reads TGTGCCAGCAGCTTAACTGGACTAGCGGGGGGGCTGGAGACCCAGTACTTC. This sequence encodes CASSLTGLAGGLETQYF.

V and J are TRBV15 and TRBJ2-6; weak D call: TRBD2 (5 bases). This CDR3 is 16 amino acids long. Trimming took 0 bases from V and 0 from J, leaving 6 bases between them. Germline loops: CDR1 LNHNV, CDR2 YYDKDF (reference sequence). The CDR3 loop reads CATSRERGSGANVLTF. The CDR3 nucleotides are TGTGCCACCAGCAGAGAACGGGGCTCTGGGGCCAACGTCCTGACTTTC. The variable domain in full, completed from reference TRBV15 and TRBJ2-6, reads DAMVIQNPRYQVTQFGKPVTLSCSQTLNHNVMYWYQQKSSQAPKLLFHYYDKDFNNEADTPDNFQSRRPNTSFCFLDIRSPGLGDTAMYLCATSRERGSGANVLTFGAGSRLTVL.

The chain combines TRBV7-9 with TRBJ1-6; D is unresolved. There are 12 residues in the CDR3. CDR1 and CDR2 (germline): SEHNR, FQNEAQ (reference sequence). Trimming left V 3 bases short and J 8 bases short, with 5 bases between. The CDR3 DNA reads as TGTGCCAGCAGCTTCGGGGATTCACCCCTCCACTTT. Translated, it gives CASSFGDSPLHF.

This sequence joins TRBV19 and TRBJ2-1; the match to TRBD2 covers 10 bases. CDR1 and CDR2 from the germline V gene are LNHDA and SQIVND (reference sequence). The J segment lost 4 bases and the V segment lost 1 base, leaving 4 bases of the junction unmatched. The CDR3 has 16 residues. This CDR3 is CASSIAPSGGYNEQFF. The DNA of the CDR3 is TGTGCCAGTAGTATAGCCCCTAGCGGGGGTTACAATGAGCAGTTCTTC. The full variable domain, rest sourced from reference TRBV19 and TRBJ2-1, is DGGITQSPKYLFRKEGQNVTLSCEQNLNHDAMYWYRQDPGQGLRLIYYSQIVNDFQKGDIAEGYSVSREKKESFPLTVTSAQKNPTAFYLCASSIAPSGGYNEQFFGPGTRLTVL.

The rearrangement joins TRBV5-4 to TRBJ1-1; tentatively, D is TRBD1 (5 bases). Trimming stripped 4 bases from V and 0 bases from J, with 22 bases between. The germline CDR1 and CDR2 sequences are SGHNT and YYREEE (reference sequence). The CDR3 is made up of 18 amino acids. The CDR3 DNA reads TGTGCCAGCAGCCATAGGTGGGGTCAGGGTAACTTGAACACTGAAGCTTTCTTT. It translates to CASSHRWGQGNLNTEAFF.

V and J are TRBV19 and TRBJ1-4; tentative D call: TRBD1 (6 bases). The length of the CDR3 is 14 residues. From germline, CDR1 is LNHDA and CDR2 SQIVND (reference sequence). V lost 2 bases, J lost 5 bases, and 9 bases lay in between. The CDR3: CASSITGSNEKLFF. CDR3 nucleotides: TGTGCCAGTAGTATAACAGGGTCAAATGAAAAACTGTTTTTT.

V gene TRBV12-3 or TRBV12-4 combines with J gene TRBJ1-4, with a possible D match to TRBD1 (6 bases). CDR3 size: 11 residues. The ends were cut back, 5 bases at V and 14 bases at J, with 12 bases in the middle. The CDR3 reads CASSRTARLFF. CDR3 bases: TGTGCCAGCAGTAGGACAGCGCGGCTGTTTTTT.

This chain joins TRBV15 and TRBJ2-7; D is perhaps TRBD1 (6 bases). Per germline, CDR1 LNHNV and CDR2 YYDKDF (reference sequence). Trimming pared 8 bases from V and 1 base from J, leaving 15 bases between. The CDR3 covers 14 residues. CDR3 loop: CATQNGQNSYEQYF. The CDR3 coding sequence is TGTGCCACCCAAAACGGACAGAATTCCTACGAGCAGTACTTC.

The chain joins TRBV28 to TRBJ1-1; TRBD1 is a possible D gene (5 bases). The CDR3 length is 11 residues. Germline V gene lookup returns CDR1 MDHEN and CDR2 SYDVKM. V was cut by 10 bases and J by 4 bases, with 10 bases left in between. CDR3 nucleotides: TGTGCCATCGGGGGAATCACTGAAGCTTTCTTT. This codes for CAIGGITEAFF.

The genes are TRBV19 and TRBJ1-3, with D perhaps matching TRBD1 (6 bases). Germline-derived CDR1 and CDR2 are LNHDA and SQIVND (reference sequence). The CDR3 contains 15 residues. Trimming removed 3 bases from V and 0 bases from J, with 9 bases in between. The CDR3 region has the DNA TGTGCCAGTAGTATCCAGGGGAGCTCTGGAAACACCATATATTTT. Encoded protein: CASSIQGSSGNTIYF.

The V gene is TRBV3-1 (or the pseudogene TRBV3-2), the J gene TRBJ1-2, with TRBD1 as a possible D gene (6 bases). V was shortened by 1 base and J by 5 bases, with 20 bases between the two germline ends. Germline CDR1 and CDR2: LGHDT and YNNKEL (reference sequence). This CDR3 contains 17 residues. The CDR3 nucleotides are TGTGCCAGCAGCCAAGCCGCTGGGACACCCCCGGGGTATGGCTACACCTTC. This gives the protein CASSQAAGTPPGYGYTF.

The table lists this clone with a count of one. This rearrangement joins TRBV10-1 to TRBJ2-1; 13 nucleotides align to TRBD2. The trim removed 4 bases at V and 3 bases at J, leaving 6 bases unmatched. The CDR3 extends over 17 amino acids. Germline V gene sequence: CDR1 WNHNN, CDR2 SYGVQD (reference sequence). CDR3 sequence reads: CASSGTSGGPRYNEQFF. In DNA, the CDR3 is TGCGCCAGCAGTGGGACTAGCGGGGGACCCCGCTACAATGAGCAGTTCTTC.

J is TRBJ2-3 and V is TRBV7-6, with D possibly being TRBD2 (5 bases). The CDR3 spans 14 residues. From germline, CDR1 is SGHVS and CDR2 FNYEAQ. Trimming took off 1 base at V and 3 bases at J, with 8 bases between the two ends. Written as DNA, the CDR3 is TGTGCCAGCAGCTTAGGCTCGGGGACAGATACGCAGTATTTT. It specifies CASSLGSGTDTQYF.

Only one count was recorded for this clone. The CDR3 region is CAWYTGGTEAFF. DNA of the CDR3: TGTGCCTGGTATACGGGGGGCACTGAAGCTTTCTTT. This chain joins TRBV30 and TRBJ1-1; possibly TRBD1 for D (5 bases). Trimming cost V 5 bases and J 4 bases, with 11 bases left between them. The CDR3 is 12 amino acids. The germline CDR1 and CDR2 sequences are GTSNPN and SVGIG (reference sequence).